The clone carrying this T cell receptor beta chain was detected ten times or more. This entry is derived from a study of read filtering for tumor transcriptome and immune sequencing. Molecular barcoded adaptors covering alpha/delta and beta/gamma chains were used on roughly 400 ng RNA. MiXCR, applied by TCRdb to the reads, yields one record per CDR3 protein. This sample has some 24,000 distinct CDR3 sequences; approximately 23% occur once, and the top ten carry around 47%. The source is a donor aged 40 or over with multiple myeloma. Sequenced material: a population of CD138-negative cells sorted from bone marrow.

The DNA for the CDR3 is TGTGCCAGCAGTGATGAGGGGTCGCCAGATACGCAGTATTTT. Residues: CASSDEGSPDTQYF. The chain recombines TRBV2 with TRBJ2-3; D may correspond to TRBD1 or TRBD2 (5 bases each). The CDR3 sequence is 14 residues long. In germline, CDR1 is SNHLY, CDR2 FYNNEI. The V gene lost 3 bases and the J gene lost 4 bases, with 11 bases spanning the gap.